This T cell receptor beta chain was observed in a study of T cells in localized non-small cell lung cancer. The CDR3 spans 15 residues. The V and J ends lost 4 bases and 6 bases, in that order; junction bases with no gene match: 10. CDR1 LNHDA and CDR2 SQIVND come from the germline V gene (reference sequence). Findings and caveats of the study: The study linked higher blood T cell density to longer overall survival. The highest T cell clonality was in uninvolved adjacent lung, above tumor.

Comment on this clone: The antigen remains unidentified.

Generated by immunoSEQ multiplex PCR, the TCRdb table keeps only in-frame clones and is missing some. Found here are about 22,000 clones, approximately 84% of them singletons; the top ten hold 2.4%. This receptor was identified in a man aged 35 to 69 with stage I lung adenocarcinoma. Here the sequenced sample was peripheral blood, taken before any cancer treatment. This chain uses TRBV19 with TRBJ2-3, with 7 bases matching TRBD2. CDR3 region: CASSTDGPRGDTQYF. For the CDR3, the DNA is TGTGCCAGTAGTACCGATGGACCGCGGGGGGATACGCAGTATTTT.